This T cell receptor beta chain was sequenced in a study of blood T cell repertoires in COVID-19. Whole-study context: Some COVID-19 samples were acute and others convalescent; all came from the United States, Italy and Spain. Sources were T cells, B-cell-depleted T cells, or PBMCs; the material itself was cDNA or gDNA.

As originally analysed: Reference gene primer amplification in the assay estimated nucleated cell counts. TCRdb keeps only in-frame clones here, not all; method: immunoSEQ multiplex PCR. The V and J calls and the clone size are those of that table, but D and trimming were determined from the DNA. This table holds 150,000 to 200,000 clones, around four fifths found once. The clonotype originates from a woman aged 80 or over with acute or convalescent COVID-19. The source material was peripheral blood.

CDR3 DNA: TGCGCCAGCAGCCCAGGGACACTAGTCCAAGAGACCCAGTACTTC. Its translation: CASSPGTLVQETQYF. The gene calls are TRBV5-1 and TRBJ2-5, with D possibly matching TRBD1 (6 bases). Trimming removed 4 bases from V and 1 base from J, with 14 bases in between. The CDR3 length is 15 residues. Germline V gene lookup returns CDR1 SGHRS and CDR2 YFSETQ.